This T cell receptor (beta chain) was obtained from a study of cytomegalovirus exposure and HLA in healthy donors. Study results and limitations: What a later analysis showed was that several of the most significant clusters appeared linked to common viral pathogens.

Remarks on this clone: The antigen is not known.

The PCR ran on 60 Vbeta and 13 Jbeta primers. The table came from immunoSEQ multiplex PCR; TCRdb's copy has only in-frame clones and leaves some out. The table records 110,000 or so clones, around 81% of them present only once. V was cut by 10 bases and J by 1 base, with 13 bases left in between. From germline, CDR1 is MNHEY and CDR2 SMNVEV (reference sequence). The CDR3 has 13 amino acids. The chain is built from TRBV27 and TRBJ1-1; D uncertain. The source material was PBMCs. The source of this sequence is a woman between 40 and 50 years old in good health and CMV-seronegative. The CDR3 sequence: CATSEAPNTEAFF. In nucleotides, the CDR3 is TGTGCCACCTCAGAGGCCCCGAACACTGAAGCTTTCTTT.